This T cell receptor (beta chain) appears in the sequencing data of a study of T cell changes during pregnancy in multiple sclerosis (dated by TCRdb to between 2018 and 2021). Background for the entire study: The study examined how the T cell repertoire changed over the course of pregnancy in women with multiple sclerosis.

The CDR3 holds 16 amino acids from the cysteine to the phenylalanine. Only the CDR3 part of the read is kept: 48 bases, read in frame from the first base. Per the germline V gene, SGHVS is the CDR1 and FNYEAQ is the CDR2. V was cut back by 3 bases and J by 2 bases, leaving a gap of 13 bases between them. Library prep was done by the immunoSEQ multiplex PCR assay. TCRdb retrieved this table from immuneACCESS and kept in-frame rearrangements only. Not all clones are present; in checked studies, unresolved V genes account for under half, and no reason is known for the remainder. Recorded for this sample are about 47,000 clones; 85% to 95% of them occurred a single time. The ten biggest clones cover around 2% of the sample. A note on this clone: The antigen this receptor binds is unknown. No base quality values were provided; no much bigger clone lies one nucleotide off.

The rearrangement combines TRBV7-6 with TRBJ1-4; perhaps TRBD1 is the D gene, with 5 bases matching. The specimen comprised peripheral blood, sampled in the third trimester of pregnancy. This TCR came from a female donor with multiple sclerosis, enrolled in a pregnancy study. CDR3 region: CASSFEGRVTNEKLFF. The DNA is TGTGCCAGCAGCTTCGAGGGGAGGGTGACTAATGAAAAACTGTTTTTT.